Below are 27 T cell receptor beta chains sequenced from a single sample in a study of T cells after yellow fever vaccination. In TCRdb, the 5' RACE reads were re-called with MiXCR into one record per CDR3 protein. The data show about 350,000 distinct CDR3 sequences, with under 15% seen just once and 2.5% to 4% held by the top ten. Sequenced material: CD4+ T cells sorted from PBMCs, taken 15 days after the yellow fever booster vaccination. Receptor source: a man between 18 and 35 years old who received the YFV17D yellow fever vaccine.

The CDR3 sequence is CASTPQGGRPQHF. CDR3 nucleotide sequence: TGTGCCAGCACCCCTCAAGGCGGACGGCCCCAGCATTTT. The chain links TRBV27 to TRBJ1-5; the D is unclear. Trimming took off 7 bases at V and 9 bases at J, with 16 bases between the two ends. The CDR3 is 13 amino acids. Germline CDR1 and CDR2: MNHEY and SMNVEV (reference sequence).

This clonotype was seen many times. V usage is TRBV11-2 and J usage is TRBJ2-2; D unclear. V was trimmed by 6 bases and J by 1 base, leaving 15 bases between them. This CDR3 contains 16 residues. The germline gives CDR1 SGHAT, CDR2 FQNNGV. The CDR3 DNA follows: TGTGCCAGCAGTTTTCGGTCGGCGGTGAACACCGGGGAGCTGTTTTTT. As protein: CASSFRSAVNTGELFF. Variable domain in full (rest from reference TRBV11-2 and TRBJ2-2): EAGVAQSPRYKIIEKRQSVAFWCNPISGHATLYWYQQILGQGPKLLIQFQNNGVVDDSQLPKDRFSAERLKGVDSTLKIQPAKLEDSAVYLCASSFRSAVNTGELFFGEGSRLTVL.

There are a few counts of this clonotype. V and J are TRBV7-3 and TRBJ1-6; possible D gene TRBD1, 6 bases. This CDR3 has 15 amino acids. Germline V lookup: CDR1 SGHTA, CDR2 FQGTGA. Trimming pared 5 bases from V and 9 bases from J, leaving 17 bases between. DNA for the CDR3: TGTGCCAGCAGCAGGGGGACGGATTGGACTTCACCCCTCCACTTT. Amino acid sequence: CASSRGTDWTSPLHF.

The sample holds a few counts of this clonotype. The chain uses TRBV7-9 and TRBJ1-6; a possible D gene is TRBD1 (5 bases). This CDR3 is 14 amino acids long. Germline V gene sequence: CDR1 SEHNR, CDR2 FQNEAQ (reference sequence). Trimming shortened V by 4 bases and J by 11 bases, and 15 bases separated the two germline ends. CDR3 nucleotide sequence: TGTGCCAGCAGCTCGGCAGTGCGGGGGACACCCCTCCACTTT. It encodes CASSSAVRGTPLHF.

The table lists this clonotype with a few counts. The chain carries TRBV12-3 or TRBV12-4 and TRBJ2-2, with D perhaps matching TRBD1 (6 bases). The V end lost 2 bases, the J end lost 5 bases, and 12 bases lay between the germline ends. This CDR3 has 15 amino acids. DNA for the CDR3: TGTGCCAGCAGTTTATCAGGGGTTGTAACCGGGGAGCTGTTTTTT. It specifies CASSLSGVVTGELFF.

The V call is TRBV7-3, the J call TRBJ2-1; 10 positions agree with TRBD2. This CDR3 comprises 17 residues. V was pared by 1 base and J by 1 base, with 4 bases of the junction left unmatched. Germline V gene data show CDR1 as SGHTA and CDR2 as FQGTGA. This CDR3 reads CASSLSSGGISYNEQFF. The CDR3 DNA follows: TGTGCCAGCAGCTTAAGTAGCGGGGGGATATCCTACAATGAGCAGTTCTTC.

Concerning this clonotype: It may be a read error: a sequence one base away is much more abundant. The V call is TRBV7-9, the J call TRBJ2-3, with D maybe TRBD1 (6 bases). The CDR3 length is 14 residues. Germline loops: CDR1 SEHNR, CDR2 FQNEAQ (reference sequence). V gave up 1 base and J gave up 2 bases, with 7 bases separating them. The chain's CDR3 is CASSLGDNTDTQYF. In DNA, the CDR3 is TGTGCCAGCAGCTTAGGGGACAACACAGATACGCAGTATTTT.

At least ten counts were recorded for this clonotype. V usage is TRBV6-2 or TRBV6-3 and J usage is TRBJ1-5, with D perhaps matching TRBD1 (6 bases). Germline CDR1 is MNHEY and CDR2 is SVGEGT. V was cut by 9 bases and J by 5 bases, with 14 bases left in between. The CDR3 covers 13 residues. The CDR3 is CARGGDVDQPQHF. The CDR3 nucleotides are TGTGCCAGAGGGGGTGATGTCGATCAGCCCCAGCATTTT.

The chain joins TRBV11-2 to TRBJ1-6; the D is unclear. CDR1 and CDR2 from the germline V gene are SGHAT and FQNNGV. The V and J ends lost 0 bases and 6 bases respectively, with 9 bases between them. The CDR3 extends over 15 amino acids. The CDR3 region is CASSLEGRTNSPLHF. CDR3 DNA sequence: TGTGCCAGCAGCTTAGAGGGCAGGACTAATTCACCCCTCCACTTT.

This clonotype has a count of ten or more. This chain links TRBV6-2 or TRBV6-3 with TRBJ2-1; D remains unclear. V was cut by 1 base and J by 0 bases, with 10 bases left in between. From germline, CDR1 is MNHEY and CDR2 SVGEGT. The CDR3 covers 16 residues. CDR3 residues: CASSYYRLSSYNEQFF. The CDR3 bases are TGTGCCAGCAGTTACTATAGGCTAAGCTCCTACAATGAGCAGTTCTTC.

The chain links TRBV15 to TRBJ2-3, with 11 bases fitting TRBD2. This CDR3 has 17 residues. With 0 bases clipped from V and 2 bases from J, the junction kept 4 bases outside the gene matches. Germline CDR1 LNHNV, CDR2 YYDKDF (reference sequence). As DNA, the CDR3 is TGTGCCACCAGCAGAGATCTAGCGGGGGGTTCCACAGATACGCAGTATTTT. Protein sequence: CATSRDLAGGSTDTQYF.

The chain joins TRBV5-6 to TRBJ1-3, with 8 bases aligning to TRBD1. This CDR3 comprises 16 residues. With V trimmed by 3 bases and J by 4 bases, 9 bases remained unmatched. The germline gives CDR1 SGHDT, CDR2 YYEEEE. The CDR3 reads CASSWGTGSTGNTIYF. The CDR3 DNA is TGTGCCAGCAGCTGGGGGACAGGCAGCACCGGAAACACCATATATTTT.

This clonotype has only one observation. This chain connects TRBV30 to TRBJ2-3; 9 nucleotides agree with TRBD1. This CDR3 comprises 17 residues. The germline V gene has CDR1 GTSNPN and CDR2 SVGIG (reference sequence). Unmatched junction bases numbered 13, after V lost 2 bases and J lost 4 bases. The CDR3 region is CAWSLPWDRAVPDTQYF. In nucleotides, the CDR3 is TGTGCCTGGAGTCTCCCCTGGGACAGGGCCGTACCAGATACGCAGTATTTT.

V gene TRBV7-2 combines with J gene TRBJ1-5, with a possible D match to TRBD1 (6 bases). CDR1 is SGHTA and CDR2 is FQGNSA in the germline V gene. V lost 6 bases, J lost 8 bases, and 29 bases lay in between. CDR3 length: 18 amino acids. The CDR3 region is CASSSVHVRTDQSEPQHF. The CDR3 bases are TGTGCCAGCAGTTCAGTTCATGTTCGGACAGATCAATCAGAGCCCCAGCATTTT. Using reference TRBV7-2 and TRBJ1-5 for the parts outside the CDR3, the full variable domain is GAGVSQSPSNKVTEKGKDVELRCDPISGHTALYWYRQSLGQGLEFLIYFQGNSAPDKSGLPSDRFSAERTGGSVSTLTIQRTQQEDSAVYLCASSSVHVRTDQSEPQHFGDGTRLSIL.

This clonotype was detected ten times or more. Here the CDR3 reads CASSLDSMNTEAFF. CDR3 DNA sequence: TGCGCCAGCAGCTTGGACAGCATGAACACTGAAGCTTTCTTT. This chain joins TRBV5-1 and TRBJ1-1; D uncertain. V lost 0 bases, J lost 0 bases, and 6 bases lay in between. The CDR3 spans 14 residues. Germline CDR1 reads SGHRS; CDR2 reads YFSETQ.

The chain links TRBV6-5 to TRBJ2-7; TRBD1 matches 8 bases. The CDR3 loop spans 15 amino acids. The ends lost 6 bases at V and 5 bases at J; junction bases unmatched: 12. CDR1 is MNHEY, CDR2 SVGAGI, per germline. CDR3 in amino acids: CASSWDRTGTHEQYV. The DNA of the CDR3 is TGTGCCAGCAGCTGGGACAGGACCGGTACCCACGAGCAGTACGTC.

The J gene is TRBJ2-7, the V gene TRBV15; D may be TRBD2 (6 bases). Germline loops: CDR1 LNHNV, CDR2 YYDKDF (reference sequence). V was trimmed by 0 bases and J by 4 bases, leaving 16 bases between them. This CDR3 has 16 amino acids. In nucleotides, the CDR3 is TGTGCCACCAGCAGAGATCCCTATGCGGGGAGTTACGAGCAGTACTTC. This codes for CATSRDPYAGSYEQYF.

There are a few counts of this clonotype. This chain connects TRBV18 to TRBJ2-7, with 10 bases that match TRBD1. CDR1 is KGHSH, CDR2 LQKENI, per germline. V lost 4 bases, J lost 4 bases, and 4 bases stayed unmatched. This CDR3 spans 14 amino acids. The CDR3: CASSRDRGLYEQYF. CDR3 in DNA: TGTGCCAGCTCACGAGACAGGGGGCTTTACGAGCAGTACTTC.

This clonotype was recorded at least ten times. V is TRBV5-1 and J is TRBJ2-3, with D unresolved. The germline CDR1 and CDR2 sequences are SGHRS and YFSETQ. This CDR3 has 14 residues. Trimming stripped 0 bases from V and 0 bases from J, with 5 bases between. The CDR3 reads CASSLDGSTDTQYF. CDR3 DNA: TGCGCCAGCAGCTTGGACGGTAGCACAGATACGCAGTATTTT.

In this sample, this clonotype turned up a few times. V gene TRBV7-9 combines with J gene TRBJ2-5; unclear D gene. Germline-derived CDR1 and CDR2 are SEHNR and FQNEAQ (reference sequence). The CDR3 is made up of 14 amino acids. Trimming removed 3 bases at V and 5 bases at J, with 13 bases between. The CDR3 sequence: CASSFFVMGETQYF. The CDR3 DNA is TGTGCCAGCAGCTTTTTTGTTATGGGCGAGACCCAGTACTTC.

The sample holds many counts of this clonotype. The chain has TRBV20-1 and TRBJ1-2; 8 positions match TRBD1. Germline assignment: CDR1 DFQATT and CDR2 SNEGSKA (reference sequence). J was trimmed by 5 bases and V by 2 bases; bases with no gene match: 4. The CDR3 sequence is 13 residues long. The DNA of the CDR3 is TGCAGTGCTAGACCGACAGGGGCTTATGGCTACACCTTC. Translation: CSARPTGAYGYTF.

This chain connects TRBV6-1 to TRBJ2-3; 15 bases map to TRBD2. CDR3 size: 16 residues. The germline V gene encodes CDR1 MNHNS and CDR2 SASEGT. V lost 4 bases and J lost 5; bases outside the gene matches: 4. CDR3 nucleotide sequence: TGTGCCAGCAGTGCGGGACTAGCGGGGGGCGGAGATACGCAGTATTTT. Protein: CASSAGLAGGGDTQYF.

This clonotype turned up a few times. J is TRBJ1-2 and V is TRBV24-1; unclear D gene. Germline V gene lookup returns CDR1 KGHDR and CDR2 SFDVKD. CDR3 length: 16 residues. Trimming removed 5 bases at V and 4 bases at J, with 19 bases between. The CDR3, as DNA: TGTGCCACCAGTGCCCCCGGGGATGGACGGGCCTATGGCTACACCTTC. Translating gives CATSAPGDGRAYGYTF.

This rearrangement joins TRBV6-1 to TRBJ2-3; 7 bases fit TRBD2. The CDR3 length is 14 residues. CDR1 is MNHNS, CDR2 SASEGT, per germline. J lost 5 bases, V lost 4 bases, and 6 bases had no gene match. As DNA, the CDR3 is TGTGCCAGCAGTGGGGGAGGGAAATTAGATACGCAGTATTTT. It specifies CASSGGGKLDTQYF.

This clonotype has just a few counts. Written as DNA, the CDR3 is TGTGCCAGCAGTTCCGAGACAGGGGGCTTGGGCACCGGGGAGCTGTTTTTT. This codes for CASSSETGGLGTGELFF. J is TRBJ2-2 and V is TRBV27; TRBD1 matches at 10 bases. Germline-derived CDR1 and CDR2 are MNHEY and SMNVEV (reference sequence). After removal of 4 bases from V and 4 bases from J, the junction contained 9 bases not matched to a gene. The CDR3 runs to 17 residues.

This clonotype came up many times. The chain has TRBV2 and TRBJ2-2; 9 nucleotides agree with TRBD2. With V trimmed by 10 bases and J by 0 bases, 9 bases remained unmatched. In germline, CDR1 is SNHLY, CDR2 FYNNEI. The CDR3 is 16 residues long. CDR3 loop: CATPGSGGANTGELFF. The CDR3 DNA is TGTGCCACCCCGGGTAGCGGGGGTGCGAACACCGGGGAGCTGTTTTTT.

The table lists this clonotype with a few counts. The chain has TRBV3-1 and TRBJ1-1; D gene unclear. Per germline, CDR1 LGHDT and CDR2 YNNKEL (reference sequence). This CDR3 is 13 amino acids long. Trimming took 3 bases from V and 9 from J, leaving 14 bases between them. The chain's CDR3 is CASSQGLRGKAFF. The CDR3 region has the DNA TGTGCCAGCAGCCAGGGTCTTCGTGGGAAAGCTTTCTTT.